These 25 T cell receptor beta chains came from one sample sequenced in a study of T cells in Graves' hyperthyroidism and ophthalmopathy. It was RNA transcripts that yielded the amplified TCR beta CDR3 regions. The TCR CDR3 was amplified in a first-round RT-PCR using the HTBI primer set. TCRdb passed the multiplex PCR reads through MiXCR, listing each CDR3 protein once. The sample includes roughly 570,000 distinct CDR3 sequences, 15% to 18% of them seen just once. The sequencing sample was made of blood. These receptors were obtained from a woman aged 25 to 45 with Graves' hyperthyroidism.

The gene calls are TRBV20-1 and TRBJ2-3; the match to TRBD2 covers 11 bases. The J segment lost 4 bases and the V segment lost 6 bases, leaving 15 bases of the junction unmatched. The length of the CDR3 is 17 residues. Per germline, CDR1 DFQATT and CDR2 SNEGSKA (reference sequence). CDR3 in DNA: TGCAGTGCCCTAGATTTGGTAGCGGGAGGGTCTTCAGATACGCAGTATTTT. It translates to CSALDLVAGGSSDTQYF.

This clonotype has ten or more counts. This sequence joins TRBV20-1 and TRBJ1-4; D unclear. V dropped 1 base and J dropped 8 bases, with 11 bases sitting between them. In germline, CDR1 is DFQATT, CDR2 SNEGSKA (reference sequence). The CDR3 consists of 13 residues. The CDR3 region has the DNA TGCAGTGCTAGAGCAGGTGGCGGAGAAAAACTGTTTTTT. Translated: CSARAGGGEKLFF.

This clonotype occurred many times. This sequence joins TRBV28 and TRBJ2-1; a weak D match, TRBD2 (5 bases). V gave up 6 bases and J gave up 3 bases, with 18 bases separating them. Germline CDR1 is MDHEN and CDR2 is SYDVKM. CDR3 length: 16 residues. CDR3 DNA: TGTGCCAGCAGACCCTATCAGAGAGGGAACTACAATGAGCAGTTCTTC. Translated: CASRPYQRGNYNEQFF.

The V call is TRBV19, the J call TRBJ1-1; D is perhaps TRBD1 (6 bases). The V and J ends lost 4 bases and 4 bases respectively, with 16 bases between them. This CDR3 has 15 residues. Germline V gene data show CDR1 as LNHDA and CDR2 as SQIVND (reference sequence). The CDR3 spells CASSTGGRGSTEAFF. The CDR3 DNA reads TGTGCCAGTAGTACCGGGGGCAGGGGTTCCACTGAAGCTTTCTTT. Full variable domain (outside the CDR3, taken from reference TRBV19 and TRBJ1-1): DGGITQSPKYLFRKEGQNVTLSCEQNLNHDAMYWYRQDPGQGLRLIYYSQIVNDFQKGDIAEGYSVSREKKESFPLTVTSAQKNPTAFYLCASSTGGRGSTEAFFGQGTRLTVV.

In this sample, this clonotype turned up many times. CDR3 amino acids: CASSLSPGPRELFF. CDR3 nucleotides: TGTGCCAGCAGTTTATCTCCGGGCCCGCGGGAGCTGTTTTTT. The chain carries TRBV28 and TRBJ2-2, with D unclear. Looked up from germline, CDR1 is MDHEN and CDR2 is SYDVKM. The CDR3 has 14 residues. Trimming took off 1 base at V and 9 bases at J, with 12 bases between the two ends.

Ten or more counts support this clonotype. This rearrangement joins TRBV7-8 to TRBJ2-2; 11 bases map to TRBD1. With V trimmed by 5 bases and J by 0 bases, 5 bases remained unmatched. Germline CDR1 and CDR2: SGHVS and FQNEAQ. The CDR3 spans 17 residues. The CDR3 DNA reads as TGTGCCAGCAGCCCGAGGACAGGGGGCGCGAACACCGGGGAGCTGTTTTTT. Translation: CASSPRTGGANTGELFF.

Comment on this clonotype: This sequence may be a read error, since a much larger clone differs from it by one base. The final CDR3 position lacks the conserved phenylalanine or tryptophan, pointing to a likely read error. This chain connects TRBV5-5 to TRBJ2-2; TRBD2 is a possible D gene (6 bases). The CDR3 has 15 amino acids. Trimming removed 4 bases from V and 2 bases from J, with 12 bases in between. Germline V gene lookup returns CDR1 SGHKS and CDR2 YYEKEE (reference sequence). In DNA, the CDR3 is TGTGCCAGCAGCCCCGGGACTCCTAACACCGGGGAGCTGTTTTTA. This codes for CASSPGTPNTGELFL.

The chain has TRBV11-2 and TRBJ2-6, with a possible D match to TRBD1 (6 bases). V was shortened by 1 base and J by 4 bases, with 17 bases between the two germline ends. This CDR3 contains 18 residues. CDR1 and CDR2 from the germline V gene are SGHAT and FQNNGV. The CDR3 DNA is TGTGCCAGCAGCTTAGTAGGTGGTTCAGGGGTCGGGGCCAACGTCCTGACTTTC. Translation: CASSLVGGSGVGANVLTF.

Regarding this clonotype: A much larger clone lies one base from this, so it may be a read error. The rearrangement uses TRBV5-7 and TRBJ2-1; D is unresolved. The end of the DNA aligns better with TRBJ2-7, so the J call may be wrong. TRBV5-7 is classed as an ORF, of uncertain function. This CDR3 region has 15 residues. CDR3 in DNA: TGTGCCAGCAGAAAAACAGTGGGGTCGTCCAATGAGCAGTACTTC. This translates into CASRKTVGSSNEQYF.

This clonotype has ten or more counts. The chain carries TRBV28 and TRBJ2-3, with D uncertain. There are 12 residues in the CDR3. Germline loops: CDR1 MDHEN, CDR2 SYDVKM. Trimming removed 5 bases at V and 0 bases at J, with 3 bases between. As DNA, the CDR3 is TGTGCCAGCAGTATGAGCACAGATACGCAGTATTTT. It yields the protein CASSMSTDTQYF.

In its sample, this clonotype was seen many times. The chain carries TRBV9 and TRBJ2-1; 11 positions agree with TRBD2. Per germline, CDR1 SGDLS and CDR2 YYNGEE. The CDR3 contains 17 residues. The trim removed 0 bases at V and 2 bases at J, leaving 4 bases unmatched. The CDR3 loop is CASSVDLAGGAYNEQFF. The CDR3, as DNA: TGTGCCAGCAGCGTAGATCTAGCGGGAGGTGCCTACAATGAGCAGTTCTTC.

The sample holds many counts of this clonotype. The CDR3 DNA follows: TGTGCCAGCAGTTACCCGTCGCGGAGAGCGACAGATACGCAGTATTTT. Translating it yields CASSYPSRRATDTQYF. J is TRBJ2-3 and V is TRBV28, with D uncertain. In germline, CDR1 is MDHEN, CDR2 SYDVKM. The CDR3 has 16 residues. The V gene lost 4 bases and the J gene lost 3 bases, with 17 bases spanning the gap. The full variable domain, with the rest looked up from reference TRBV28 and TRBJ2-3, is DVKVTQSSRYLVKRTGEKVFLECVQDMDHENMFWYRQDPGLGLRLIYFSYDVKMKEKGDIPEGYSVSREKKERFSLILESASTNQTSMYLCASSYPSRRATDTQYFGPGTRLTVL.

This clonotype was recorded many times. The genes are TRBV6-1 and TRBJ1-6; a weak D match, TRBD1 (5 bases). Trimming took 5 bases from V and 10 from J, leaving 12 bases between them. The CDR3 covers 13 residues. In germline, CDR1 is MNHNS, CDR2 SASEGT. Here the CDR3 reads CASSPDNRSPLHF. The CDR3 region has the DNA TGTGCCAGCAGTCCGGACAATAGGTCACCCCTCCACTTT.

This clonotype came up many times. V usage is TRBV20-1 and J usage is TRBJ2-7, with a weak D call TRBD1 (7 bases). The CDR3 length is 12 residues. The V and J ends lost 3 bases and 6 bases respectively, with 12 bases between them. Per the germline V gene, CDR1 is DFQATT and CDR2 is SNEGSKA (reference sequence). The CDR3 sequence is CSASYRGGEQYF. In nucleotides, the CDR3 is TGCAGTGCTAGTTACAGGGGAGGCGAGCAGTACTTC.

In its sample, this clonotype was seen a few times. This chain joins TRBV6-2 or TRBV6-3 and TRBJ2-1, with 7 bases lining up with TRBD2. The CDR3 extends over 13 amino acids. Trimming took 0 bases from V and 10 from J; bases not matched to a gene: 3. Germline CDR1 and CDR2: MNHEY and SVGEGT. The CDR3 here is CASSYSRRGEQFF. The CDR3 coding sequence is TGTGCCAGCAGTTACTCGAGGCGGGGGGAGCAGTTCTTC.

This CDR3 is CASSLGSLTGRQGPYEQYF. The CDR3 region has the DNA TGTGCCAGCAGCTTAGGGAGTTTGACGGGGCGGCAAGGGCCCTACGAGCAGTACTTC. This chain uses TRBV7-9 with TRBJ2-7, with D perhaps being TRBD1 or TRBD2 (5 bases each). Germline V CDR1 and CDR2: SEHNR, FQNEAQ (reference sequence). Between the trimmed V and J ends, which lost 1 base and 2 bases, there was a span of 24 bases. This CDR3 region has 19 residues.

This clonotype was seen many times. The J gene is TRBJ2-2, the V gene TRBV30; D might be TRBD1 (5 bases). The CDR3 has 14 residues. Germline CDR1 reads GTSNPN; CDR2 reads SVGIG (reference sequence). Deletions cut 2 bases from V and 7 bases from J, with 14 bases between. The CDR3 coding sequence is TGTGCCTGGAGTTCTGTCAGGGTCATCGGGGAGCTGTTTTTT. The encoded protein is CAWSSVRVIGELFF.

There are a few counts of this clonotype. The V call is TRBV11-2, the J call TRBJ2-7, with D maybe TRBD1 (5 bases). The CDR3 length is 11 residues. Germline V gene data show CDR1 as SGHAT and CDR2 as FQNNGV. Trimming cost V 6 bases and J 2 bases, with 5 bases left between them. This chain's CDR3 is CASRDTYEQYF. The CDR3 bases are TGTGCCAGCAGGGACACCTACGAGCAGTACTTC.

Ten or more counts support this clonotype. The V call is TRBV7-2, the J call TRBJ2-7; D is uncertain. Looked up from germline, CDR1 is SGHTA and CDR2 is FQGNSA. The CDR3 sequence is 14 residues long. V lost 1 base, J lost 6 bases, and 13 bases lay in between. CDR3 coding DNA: TGTGCCAGCAGCTTAGGTAAAACGGTAACCGAGCAGTACTTC. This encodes CASSLGKTVTEQYF. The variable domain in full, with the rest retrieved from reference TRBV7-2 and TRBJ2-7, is GAGVSQSPSNKVTEKGKDVELRCDPISGHTALYWYRQSLGQGLEFLIYFQGNSAPDKSGLPSDRFSAERTGGSVSTLTIQRTQQEDSAVYLCASSLGKTVTEQYFGPGTRLTVT.

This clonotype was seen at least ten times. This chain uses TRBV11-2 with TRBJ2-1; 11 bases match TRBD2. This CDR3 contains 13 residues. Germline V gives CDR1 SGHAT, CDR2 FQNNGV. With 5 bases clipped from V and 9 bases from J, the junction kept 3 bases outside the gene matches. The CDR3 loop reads CASSQGTSGEQFF. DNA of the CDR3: TGTGCCAGCAGCCAAGGGACTAGCGGTGAGCAGTTCTTC.

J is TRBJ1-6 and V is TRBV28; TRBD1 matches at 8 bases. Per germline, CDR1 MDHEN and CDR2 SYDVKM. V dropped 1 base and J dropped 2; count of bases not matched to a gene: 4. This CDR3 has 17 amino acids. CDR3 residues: CASSLLTGAAYNSPLHF. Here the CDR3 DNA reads TGTGCCAGCAGTTTATTGACAGGGGCAGCCTATAATTCACCCCTCCACTTT. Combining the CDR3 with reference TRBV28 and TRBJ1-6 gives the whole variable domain DVKVTQSSRYLVKRTGEKVFLECVQDMDHENMFWYRQDPGLGLRLIYFSYDVKMKEKGDIPEGYSVSREKKERFSLILESASTNQTSMYLCASSLLTGAAYNSPLHFGNGTRLTVT.

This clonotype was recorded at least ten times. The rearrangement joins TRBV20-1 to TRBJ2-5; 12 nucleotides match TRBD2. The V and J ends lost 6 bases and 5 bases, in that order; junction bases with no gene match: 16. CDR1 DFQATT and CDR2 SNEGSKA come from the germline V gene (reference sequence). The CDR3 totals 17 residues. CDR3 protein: CSALELAGGLGGETQYF. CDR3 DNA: TGCAGTGCCCTCGAACTAGCGGGAGGCCTGGGCGGGGAGACCCAGTACTTC.

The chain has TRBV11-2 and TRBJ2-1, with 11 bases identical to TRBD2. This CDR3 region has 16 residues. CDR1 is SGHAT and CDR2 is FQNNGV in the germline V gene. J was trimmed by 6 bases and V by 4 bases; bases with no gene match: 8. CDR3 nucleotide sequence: TGTGCCAGCAGCTCGGTAGCGGGAGGGCCGGCCAATGAGCAGTTCTTC. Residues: CASSSVAGGPANEQFF.

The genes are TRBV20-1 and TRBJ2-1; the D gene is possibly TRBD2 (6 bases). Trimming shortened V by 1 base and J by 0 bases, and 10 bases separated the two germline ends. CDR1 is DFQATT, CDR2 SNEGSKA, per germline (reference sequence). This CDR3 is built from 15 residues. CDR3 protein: CSARASESSYNEQFF. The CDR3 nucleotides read TGCAGTGCTAGAGCTAGCGAGAGCTCCTACAATGAGCAGTTCTTC.

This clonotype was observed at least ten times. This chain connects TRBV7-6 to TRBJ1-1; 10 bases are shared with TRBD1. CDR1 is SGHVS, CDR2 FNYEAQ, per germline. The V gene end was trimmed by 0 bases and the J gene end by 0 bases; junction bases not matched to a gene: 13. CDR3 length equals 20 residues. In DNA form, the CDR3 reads TGTGCCAGCAGCTTAGCGCCTGGACAGGGGGGCAGCAGGGTGAACACTGAAGCTTTCTTT. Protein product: CASSLAPGQGGSRVNTEAFF.